The source of this T cell receptor beta chain is a study of OX40 agonist ivuxolimab in advanced cancers. As for the study in general: Dose-escalation patients were diagnosed with hepatocellular carcinoma, melanoma, renal cell cancer or head and neck cancer. Participants could have had prior anti-PD-1, anti-PD-L1 or anti-CTLA-4 therapy, and approximately 40% had some. Three patients, one with hepatocellular carcinoma and two with cutaneous melanoma, achieved partial responses.

CDR1 SQVTM and CDR2 ANQGSEA come from the germline V gene. This CDR3 region has 14 residues. With V trimmed by 6 bases and J by 4 bases, 5 bases remained unmatched. This clone has only one observation. The antigen is not known. The table came from immunoSEQ multiplex PCR; TCRdb's copy has only in-frame clones and leaves some out. The repertoire holds about 96,000 clones, with around 90% as singletons. Whole-study findings and limits: Some patients without response likewise showed low normalized clonal expansion.

The sequencing used CD4+ or CD8+ T cells sorted from blood, collected in a trial of the OX40 agonist ivuxolimab. This clonotype originated in an adult with an advanced solid tumor such as melanoma, head and neck, liver or kidney cancer. The chain uses TRBV29-1 and TRBJ1-4; 10 bases are shared with TRBD1. This CDR3 reads CSVGGTGVNEKLFF. DNA for the CDR3: TGCAGCGTCGGGGGGACAGGGGTTAATGAAAAACTGTTTTTT.